Shown below are 21 T cell receptor beta chains from a single sample sequenced in a study of cytomegalovirus exposure and HLA in healthy donors. The PCR was carried out with 60 Vbeta primers and 13 Jbeta primers. Measured with immunoSEQ multiplex PCR; TCRdb has only the in-frame clones, and not every one. Here the sample spans about 100,000 clones, over 60% being singletons. Sequenced material: PBMCs. These receptors were obtained from a male donor in good health and CMV-seronegative.

The count of this clone is one. V gene TRBV11-2 combines with J gene TRBJ2-1; 8 bases are shared with TRBD2. Germline V gives CDR1 SGHAT, CDR2 FQNNGV. The V segment lost 1 base and the J segment 9 bases; nucleotides outside the gene matches: 11. The CDR3 loop spans 16 amino acids. The chain's CDR3 is CASSLVPAGERSEQFF. CDR3 in DNA: TGTGCCAGCAGCTTAGTTCCAGCGGGAGAGAGGAGTGAGCAGTTCTTC.

The chain recombines TRBV6-4 with TRBJ2-2; 10 bases align to TRBD2. Germline V lookup: CDR1 MRHNA, CDR2 SNTAGT. V lost 5 bases, J lost 4 bases, and 7 bases stayed unmatched. The CDR3 is 16 residues long. The CDR3 loop reads CASSMIAGGGTGELFF. In nucleotides, the CDR3 is TGTGCCAGCAGTATGATAGCGGGAGGTGGCACCGGGGAGCTGTTTTTT.

The chain links TRBV30 to TRBJ2-3; 7 positions agree with TRBD2. The CDR3 covers 15 residues. Germline loops: CDR1 GTSNPN, CDR2 SVGIG (reference sequence). Losses at the gene ends were 3 bases for V and 0 bases for J; bases not matched to a gene: 6. CDR3 in amino acids: CAWSDSGSSTDTQYF. The CDR3 nucleotides read TGTGCCTGGAGCGATAGCGGGTCTAGCACAGATACGCAGTATTTT.

The table lists this clone with a count of one. CDR3: CASSPTGKGQYF. DNA for the CDR3: TGTGCCAGCAGTCCCACAGGGAAAGGGCAGTACTTC. The V and J genes are TRBV27 and TRBJ2-7; possibly TRBD1 for D (6 bases). With 5 bases removed from V and 9 bases from J, the gap between germline ends came to 14 bases. Per the germline V gene, CDR1 is MNHEY and CDR2 is SMNVEV (reference sequence). The CDR3 length is 12 residues.

The rearrangement uses TRBV14 and TRBJ1-1, with D possibly TRBD1 on 5 matching bases. The V gene lost 0 bases and the J gene lost 4 bases, with 12 bases spanning the gap. The CDR3 is 15 amino acids. Germline loops: CDR1 SGHDN, CDR2 FVKESK. The CDR3 DNA reads as TGTGCCAGCAGCCAAGATTGGGCGGGGCTCACTGAAGCTTTCTTT. Translated, it gives CASSQDWAGLTEAFF. Drawing the rest from reference TRBV14 and TRBJ1-1, the complete variable domain is EAGVTQFPSHSVIEKGQTVTLRCDPISGHDNLYWYRRVMGKEIKFLLHFVKESKQDESGMPNNRFLAERTGGTYSTLKVQPAELEDSGVYFCASSQDWAGLTEAFFGQGTRLTVV.

This chain links TRBV6-4 with TRBJ2-1, with a tentative D call TRBD2 (7 bases). The germline V gene encodes CDR1 MRHNA and CDR2 SNTAGT. V dropped 3 bases and J dropped 1 base, with 25 bases sitting between them. The CDR3 loop spans 20 amino acids. The CDR3 protein is CASSERGIAGLMGSYNEQFF. The CDR3 DNA follows: TGTGCCAGCAGTGAGAGGGGGATAGCGGGCCTGATGGGGTCCTACAATGAGCAGTTCTTC.

About this clone itself: Since the CDR3 does not end with the conserved phenylalanine or tryptophan, this likely comes from a read error. The chain joins TRBV10-3 to TRBJ2-7, with 11 bases lining up with TRBD2. Germline V lookup: CDR1 ENHRY, CDR2 SYGVKD. The junction had 3 bases not matched to a gene; V was cut back by 8 bases and J by 0 bases. This CDR3 spans 14 amino acids. The chain's CDR3 is CAIQGLAGSYEQYL. The CDR3, as DNA: TGTGCCATCCAAGGACTAGCGGGCTCCTACGAGCAGTACCTC.

This rearrangement joins TRBV5-1 to TRBJ2-3, with D possibly TRBD1 on 6 matching bases. CDR1 SGHRS and CDR2 YFSETQ come from the germline V gene. The V end lost 0 bases, the J end lost 0 bases, and 17 bases lay between the germline ends. CDR3 length equals 18 residues. The CDR3 loop is CASSLVAGVPTSTDTQYF. The CDR3 region has the DNA TGCGCCAGCAGCTTGGTGGCAGGGGTCCCAACCAGCACAGATACGCAGTATTTT.

The rearrangement links TRBV29-1 to TRBJ2-1, with D unclear. The germline V gene has CDR1 SQVTM and CDR2 ANQGSEA. V shed 5 bases and J shed 0 bases, with 14 bases lying between them. This CDR3 spans 15 amino acids. The CDR3 sequence: CSVTSPGISYNEQFF. DNA of the CDR3: TGCAGCGTTACCAGTCCGGGTATCTCCTACAATGAGCAGTTCTTC.

The gene calls are TRBV10-1 and TRBJ2-5; 13 bases match TRBD2. The ends lost 2 bases at V and 0 bases at J; junction bases unmatched: 0. Germline loops: CDR1 WNHNN, CDR2 SYGVQD (reference sequence). CDR3 length: 16 residues. CDR3 nucleotides: TGCGCCAGCAGTGAGGGACTAGCGGGGGACCAAGAGACCCAGTACTTC. Its protein product is CASSEGLAGDQETQYF.

The chain is built from TRBV9 and TRBJ2-1, with TRBD2 matching over 7 bases. Germline trimming cut 0 bases from V and 8 bases from J; bases unmatched to any gene: 17. The germline CDR1 and CDR2 sequences are SGDLS and YYNGEE. This CDR3 contains 18 residues. As DNA, the CDR3 is TGTGCCAGCAGCGTAGAGGAGTCGAGCGGGAATTCGGGCGATGAGCAGTTCTTC. It is translated as CASSVEESSGNSGDEQFF. Full variable domain (outside the CDR3, taken from reference TRBV9 and TRBJ2-1): DSGVTQTPKHLITATGQRVTLRCSPRSGDLSVYWYQQSLDQGLQFLIQYYNGEERAKGNILERFSAQQFPDLHSELNLSSLELGDSALYFCASSVEESSGNSGDEQFFGPGTRLTVL.

The chain is built from TRBV29-1 and TRBJ2-3, with D possibly TRBD2 on 5 matching bases. Germline V gives CDR1 SQVTM, CDR2 ANQGSEA. V was shortened by 6 bases and J by 0 bases, with 25 bases between the two germline ends. The CDR3 contains 18 residues. The CDR3 DNA reads TGCAGCGTACAAGGGCGGGTGAGGTTCGGTCACAGCACAGATACGCAGTATTTT. This gives the protein CSVQGRVRFGHSTDTQYF.

This sequence joins TRBV11-2 and TRBJ2-1, with TRBD1 matching over 9 bases. V lost 5 bases, J lost 9 bases, and 17 bases stayed unmatched. The CDR3 has 17 amino acids. Germline lookup yields CDR1 SGHAT and CDR2 FQNNGV. The CDR3 bases are TGTGCCAGCAGCCCAGAGGGGGACAGGGTGTTCTTAGGTGAGCAGTTCTTC. Encoded protein: CASSPEGDRVFLGEQFF.

The sample holds a few counts of this clone. The chain links TRBV18 to TRBJ2-1, with TRBD1 matching 8 bases. The CDR3 is 16 residues long. V lost 2 bases and J lost 7; bases outside the gene matches: 10. Germline V CDR1 and CDR2: KGHSH, LQKENI. The CDR3, as DNA: TGTGCCAGCTCACCAATCGAGGGACAGGTGATTAATGAGCAGTTCTTC. Translating it yields CASSPIEGQVINEQFF.

V is TRBV25-1 and J is TRBJ1-2; TRBD1 agrees at 10 bases. Germline values: CDR1 MGHDK, CDR2 SYGVNS. V lost 7 bases, J lost 8 bases, and 7 bases stayed unmatched. This CDR3 has 13 residues. DNA of the CDR3: TGTGCCAGCACTTCAGACAGGGGGCCCGGCTACACCTTC. Protein product: CASTSDRGPGYTF.

Note on this clone: Other nucleotide sequences from this sample produce the same CDR3. This rearrangement joins TRBV9 to TRBJ2-7; 9 nucleotides line up with TRBD2. CDR1 and CDR2 from the germline V gene are SGDLS and YYNGEE. CDR3 length equals 15 residues. V lost 2 bases and J lost 1; bases outside the gene matches: 4. Here the CDR3 reads CASSVGLAGSYEQYF. For the CDR3, the DNA is TGTGCCAGCAGCGTCGGGCTAGCGGGATCCTACGAGCAGTACTTC.

The chain carries TRBV29-1 and TRBJ1-1, with D uncertain. Trimming removed 2 bases at V and 7 bases at J, with 11 bases between. CDR1 and CDR2 (germline): SQVTM, ANQGSEA. CDR3 length: 12 amino acids. CDR3 sequence: CSVESRGNEAFF. As DNA, the CDR3 is TGCAGCGTTGAATCCCGAGGTAATGAAGCTTTCTTT.

The chain recombines TRBV27 with TRBJ2-3; D not certain. V lost 2 bases, J lost 1 base, and 4 bases lay in between. Germline loops: CDR1 MNHEY, CDR2 SMNVEV (reference sequence). The CDR3 totals 13 residues. For the CDR3, the DNA is TGTGCCAGCAGTTTACTCCGCACAGATACGCAGTATTTT. This translates into CASSLLRTDTQYF.

As for this clone: The sample carries other DNA sequences with the same CDR3. This rearrangement joins TRBV30 to TRBJ2-7; TRBD2 aligns across 9 bases. This CDR3 has 13 amino acids. Germline loops: CDR1 GTSNPN, CDR2 SVGIG (reference sequence). The J segment lost 6 bases and the V segment lost 2 bases, leaving 5 bases of the junction unmatched. The CDR3 bases are TGTGCCTGGAGTAACGCGGGAGGGGGCGAGCAGTACTTC. Its translation is CAWSNAGGGEQYF.

The chain recombines TRBV10-2 with TRBJ2-1; 9 bases align to TRBD2. The CDR3 contains 15 residues. In germline, CDR1 is WSHSY, CDR2 SAAADI. V was pared by 3 bases and J by 7 bases, with 7 bases of the junction left unmatched. The CDR3 DNA reads as TGCGCCAGCAGTGACTCGGCGGGAGGGGGGAATGAGCAGTTCTTC. Protein sequence: CASSDSAGGGNEQFF.

The chain employs TRBV15 and TRBJ1-1; TRBD1 matches at 7 bases. The CDR3 covers 17 residues. Trimming removed 0 bases from V and 2 bases from J; junction bases left unmatched: 9. The germline V gene has CDR1 LNHNV and CDR2 YYDKDF (reference sequence). CDR3: CATSRDPPRQGNTEAFF. The CDR3 DNA follows: TGTGCCACCAGCAGAGACCCCCCCCGACAGGGAAACACTGAAGCTTTCTTT.